Listed here is a single TCR beta chain. What it binds is unknown. The read stops 3 residues short of the end of the CDR3; the missing end is completed from the germline J gene. The record originates from a study of T cell clonality in common variable immunodeficiency. General study points: CVID subjects had higher TCRbeta clonality than healthy controls, most marked in about a third. Common variable immunodeficiency TCR beta sequences reportedly had fewer deletions and N-nucleotide insertions.

Patients and controls were mostly of Caucasian heritage. CVID and control samples used equivalent genomic DNA input. Sequencing used immunoSEQ multiplex PCR; TCRdb keeps in-frame clones, though not all of them. The sample shows some 40,000 clones, no singletons; the ten largest hold approximately 2.8%. This CDR3 contains 14 residues. V lost 5 bases, J lost 4 bases, and 5 bases stayed unmatched. Germline V CDR1 and CDR2: SEHNR, FQNEAQ (reference sequence). The source material was peripheral blood mononuclear cells. V gene TRBV7-9 combines with J gene TRBJ2-3; 8 nucleotides align to TRBD1. This receptor was taken from a person between 18 and 70 years old in good health. The CDR3 DNA, read in part, is TGTGCCAGCAGCCACCGGGACAGGCCAGATACG. It is translated as CASSHRDRPDT. The entire CDR3 reads CASSHRDRPDTQYF.